This section outlines one TCR beta chain sequence together with its context. Its target is not known. The data were obtained in a study of blood T cells in healthy people across ages. Broader study findings: Unknown CMV status may confound age-related changes in expanded clones. Estimated diversity, derived from one million T cells, was regarded as an underestimate.

Isolation per sample recovered at least 6 million PBMCs. Sample-barcoded 5' priming and a J-beta primer mix drove a second PCR of 7 to 11 cycles. TCRdb independently ran MiXCR on the 5' RACE reads; one entry per CDR3 protein. The sample holds roughly 1.6 million distinct CDR3 sequences; roughly 30% are singletons and the top ten take 11%. Germline V gene lookup returns CDR1 SGHNT and CDR2 YYREEE (reference sequence). V trimming: 0 bases; J trimming: 6 bases; junction bases outside the gene matches: 6. The CDR3 has 16 residues. The receptor's source is a woman aged 30 to 39 in good health. J is TRBJ2-1 and V is TRBV5-4, with 10 nucleotides matching TRBD2. The sample taken for sequencing was blood. CDR3: CASSLGPSGGSNEQFF. The CDR3, as DNA: TGTGCCAGCAGCTTGGGCCCTAGCGGGGGCTCCAATGAGCAGTTCTTC. The full variable domain, completed using reference TRBV5-4 and TRBJ2-1, is ETGVTQSPTHLIKTRGQQVTLRCSSQSGHNTVSWYQQALGQGPQFIFQYYREEENGRGNFPPRFSGLQFPNYSSELNVNALELDDSALYLCASSLGPSGGSNEQFFGPGTRLTVL.